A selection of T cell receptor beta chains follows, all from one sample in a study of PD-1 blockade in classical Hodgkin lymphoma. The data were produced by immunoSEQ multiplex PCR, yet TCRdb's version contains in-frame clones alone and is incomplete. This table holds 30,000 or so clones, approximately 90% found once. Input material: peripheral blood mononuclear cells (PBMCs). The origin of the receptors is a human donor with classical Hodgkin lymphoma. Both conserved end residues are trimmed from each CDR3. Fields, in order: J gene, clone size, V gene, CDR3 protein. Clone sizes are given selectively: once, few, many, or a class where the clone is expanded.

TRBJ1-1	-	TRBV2	ASSEGPGTTAF
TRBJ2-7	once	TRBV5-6	ASTRQDSYEQY
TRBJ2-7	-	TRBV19	ASRKLAGVDEQY
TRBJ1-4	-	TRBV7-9	ASSPQGANEKLF
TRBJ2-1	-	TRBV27	ASSPNWAHHNEQF
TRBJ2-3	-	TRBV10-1	ASSDGREGLGDTQY
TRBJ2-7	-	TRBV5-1	ASSLALGPEAYEQY
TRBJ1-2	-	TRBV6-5	ASRNQVMGPYGYT
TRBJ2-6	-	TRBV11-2	ASSLAGANVLT
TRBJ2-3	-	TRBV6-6	ASSSTSGSVGTQY
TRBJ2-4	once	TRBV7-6	ASSLSPALLAGAKNIQY
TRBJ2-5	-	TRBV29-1	SAAGGQGRTGGVETQY
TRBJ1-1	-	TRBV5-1	ASSPGRVKNTEAF
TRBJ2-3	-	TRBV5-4	ASSQTGERNTQY
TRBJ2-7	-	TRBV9	ASSVGTAYEQY
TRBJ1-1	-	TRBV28	ASSPSEGVQNTEAF
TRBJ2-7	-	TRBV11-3	ASSLALGRDEQY
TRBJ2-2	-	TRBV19	ASSYPGSYTGELF
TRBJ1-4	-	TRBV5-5	ASSLVTGSVEKLL
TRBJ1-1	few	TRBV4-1	ASSPSGAANTEAF
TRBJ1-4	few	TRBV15	ATKADSTNEKLF
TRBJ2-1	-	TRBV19	ASSIYAGQGEQF
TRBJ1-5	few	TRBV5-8	ASSVDSNQPQH
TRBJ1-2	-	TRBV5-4	ASSLLASHYGYT
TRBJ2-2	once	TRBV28	ASSPTAGGLGTGELF
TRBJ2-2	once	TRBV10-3	AIRGTANTGELF
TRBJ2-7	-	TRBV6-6	ASSLREEQY
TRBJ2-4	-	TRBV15	ATSRGDRKNIQY
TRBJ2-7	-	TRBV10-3	AISEGLGSPREQY
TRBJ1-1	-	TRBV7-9	ASSLDLDRVTEAF
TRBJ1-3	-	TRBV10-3	AISGPTDVGSGNTIY
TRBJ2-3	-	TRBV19	ASSIQVTDTQY
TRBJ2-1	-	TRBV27	ASSRGTGGYNEQF
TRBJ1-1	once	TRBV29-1	SVSVHTEAF
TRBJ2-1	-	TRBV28	ASSLVPSGRPLNEQF
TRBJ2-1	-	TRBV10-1	ASNGAVYNEQF
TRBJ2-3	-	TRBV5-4	ASSLQGTGATDTQY
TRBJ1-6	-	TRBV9	ASSVGTENSPLH
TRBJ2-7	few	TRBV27	ASSSSYEQY
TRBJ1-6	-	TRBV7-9	ASSFGSPENSPLH
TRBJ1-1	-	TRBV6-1	ASRVQGENTEAF
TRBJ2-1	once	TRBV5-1	ASSVLAGSYNEQF
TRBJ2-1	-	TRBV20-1	STLDTFEF
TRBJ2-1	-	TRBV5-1	ASSWQGLAGPYNEQF
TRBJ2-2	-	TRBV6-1	ASSESRGGTGELF
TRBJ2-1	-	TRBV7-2	ASSSLAGGYNEQF
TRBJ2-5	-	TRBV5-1	ASSIGTRGQGETQY
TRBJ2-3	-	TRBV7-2	ASSLVASGTADTQY
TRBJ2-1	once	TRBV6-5	ASSLKKGSYNEQF
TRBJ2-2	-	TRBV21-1	ASSKESGLAGANTGELF
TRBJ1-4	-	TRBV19	ASSDRGLSNEKLF
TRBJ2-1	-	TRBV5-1	ASSWQGNPLDNEQF
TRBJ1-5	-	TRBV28	ASSSTEQPQH
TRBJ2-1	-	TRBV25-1	ASSWGLALGNEQF
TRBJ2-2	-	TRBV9	ASSVSRQGGSNTGELF